The 2 T cell receptor beta chains below were found in one sample sequenced in a study of vaccination and CD4 T cells after COVID-19. TCRdb analysed the PCR reads with MiXCR anew, one entry per CDR3 protein. The sample has tens of thousands of distinct CDR3 sequences, around three fifths seen once. The sequencing here drew on CD4+ T cells from blood, taken before SARS-CoV-2 vaccination. The receptors were sampled from a human donor who had recovered from COVID-19.

The chain has TRBV6-2 or TRBV6-3 and TRBJ1-1; TRBD1 aligns across 7 bases. The CDR3 has 13 amino acids. Germline loops: CDR1 MNHEY, CDR2 SVGEGT. Trimming removed 4 bases from V and 4 bases from J; junction bases left unmatched: 3. CDR3 nucleotide sequence: TGTGCCAGCAGTTCTCCAGGGGGCACTGAAGCTTTCTTT. Amino acids: CASSSPGGTEAFF.

This sequence joins TRBV20-1 and TRBJ1-3; D is undetermined. The ends were cut back, 6 bases at V and 2 bases at J, with 11 bases in the middle. The CDR3 loop spans 13 amino acids. Germline CDR1 and CDR2: DFQATT and SNEGSKA (reference sequence). The CDR3 nucleotides are TGCAGTGCGGGAACATCCCCTGGAAACACCATATATTTT. It codes for CSAGTSPGNTIYF.